This T cell receptor beta chain was found in a study of T cell responses to AZD1222 COVID-19 vaccine. Comments on this clone: Its antigen is undetermined.

Measured with immunoSEQ multiplex PCR; TCRdb has only the in-frame clones, and not every one. The sample includes approximately 110,000 clones, 89% of them seen just once. The CDR3 is 13 residues long. Germline V lookup: CDR1 MDHEN, CDR2 SYDVKM. Trimming shortened V by 10 bases and J by 4 bases, and 16 bases separated the two germline ends. Findings and limits, study-wide: The study sampled repertoires only after the peak T cell response. Increases in Spike-specific TCR breadth and depth were seen after two AZD1222 doses.

V is TRBV28 and J is TRBJ1-2; D is unresolved. The clonotype originates from an adult in good health. This specimen was peripheral blood, taken on day 0 of AZD1222 vaccination. The CDR3 coding sequence is TGTGCCATCTACCCCTGGGGAGGCTATGGCTACACCTTC. This sequence encodes CAIYPWGGYGYTF.